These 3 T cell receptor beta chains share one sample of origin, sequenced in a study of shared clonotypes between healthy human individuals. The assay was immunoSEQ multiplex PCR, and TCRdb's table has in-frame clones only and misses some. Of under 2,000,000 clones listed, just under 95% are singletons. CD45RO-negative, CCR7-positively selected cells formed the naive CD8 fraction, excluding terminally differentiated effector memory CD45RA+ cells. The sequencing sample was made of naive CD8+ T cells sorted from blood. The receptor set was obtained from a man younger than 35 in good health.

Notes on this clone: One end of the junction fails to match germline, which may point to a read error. The CDR3 DNA reads as TGTGCTAGCAGTCCATGGGGGGAACTGAACACCGGGGAGCTGTTTTTT. This codes for CASSPWGELNTGELFF. This rearrangement joins TRBV7-7 to TRBJ2-2; tentatively, D is TRBD2 (6 bases). CDR1 is SSHAT and CDR2 is FNYEAQ in the germline V gene (reference sequence). This CDR3 is 16 amino acids long.

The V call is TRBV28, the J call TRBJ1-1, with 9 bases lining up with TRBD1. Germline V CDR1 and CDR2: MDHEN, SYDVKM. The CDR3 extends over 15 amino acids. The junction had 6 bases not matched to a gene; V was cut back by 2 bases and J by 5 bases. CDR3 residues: CASSLDRGWGTEAFF. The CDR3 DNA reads TGTGCCAGCAGTTTAGACAGGGGGTGGGGGACTGAAGCTTTCTTT.

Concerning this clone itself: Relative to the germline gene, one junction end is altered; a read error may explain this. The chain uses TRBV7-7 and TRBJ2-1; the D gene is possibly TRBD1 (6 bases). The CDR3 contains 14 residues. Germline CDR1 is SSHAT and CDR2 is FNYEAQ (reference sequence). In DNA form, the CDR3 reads TGTGCTAGCAGCTTACAGGGCTCGATAAATGAGCAGTTCTTC. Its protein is CASSLQGSINEQFF.